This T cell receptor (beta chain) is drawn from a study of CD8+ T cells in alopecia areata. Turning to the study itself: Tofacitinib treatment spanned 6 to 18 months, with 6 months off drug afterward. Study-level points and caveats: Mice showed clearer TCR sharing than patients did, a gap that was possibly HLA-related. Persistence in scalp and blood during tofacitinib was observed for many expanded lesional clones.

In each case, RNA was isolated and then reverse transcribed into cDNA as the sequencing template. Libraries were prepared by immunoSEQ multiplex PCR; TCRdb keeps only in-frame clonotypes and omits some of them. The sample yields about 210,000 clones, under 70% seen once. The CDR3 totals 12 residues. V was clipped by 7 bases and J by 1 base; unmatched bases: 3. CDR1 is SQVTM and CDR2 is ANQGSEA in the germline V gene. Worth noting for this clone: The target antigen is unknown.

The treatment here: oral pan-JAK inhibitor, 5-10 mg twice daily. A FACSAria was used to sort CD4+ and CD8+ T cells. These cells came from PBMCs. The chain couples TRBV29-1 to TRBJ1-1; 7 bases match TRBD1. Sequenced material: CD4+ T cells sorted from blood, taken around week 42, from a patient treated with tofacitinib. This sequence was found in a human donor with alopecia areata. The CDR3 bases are TGCAGCGCAACAGGGGCGAACACTGAAGCTTTCTTT. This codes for CSATGANTEAFF.